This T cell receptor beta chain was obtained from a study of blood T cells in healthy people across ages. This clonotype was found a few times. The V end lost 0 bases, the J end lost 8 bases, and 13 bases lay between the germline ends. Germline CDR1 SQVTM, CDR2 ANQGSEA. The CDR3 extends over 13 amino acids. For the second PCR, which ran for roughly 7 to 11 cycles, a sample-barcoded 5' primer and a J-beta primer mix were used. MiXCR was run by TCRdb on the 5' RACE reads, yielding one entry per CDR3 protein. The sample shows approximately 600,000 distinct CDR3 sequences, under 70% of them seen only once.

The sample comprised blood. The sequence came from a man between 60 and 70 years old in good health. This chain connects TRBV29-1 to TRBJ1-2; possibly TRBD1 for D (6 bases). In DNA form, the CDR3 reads TGCAGCGTTGAAGATATGGGGGGCTGGGGCTACACCTTC. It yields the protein CSVEDMGGWGYTF.